This record concerns one T cell receptor (beta chain) sequence. Sequencing used immunoSEQ multiplex PCR; TCRdb keeps in-frame clones, though not all of them. Of about 400,000 clones listed, approximately 95% were seen once; the top ten hold approximately 0.02%. CDR3 size: 12 residues. Germline CDR1 SGHRS, CDR2 YFSETQ. The germline V and J ends were trimmed by 5 bases and 5 bases, with 10 bases remaining between them. The sample is drawn from a study of shared T cell receptors in the human thymus. The source material was thymocytes. This clonotype was obtained from a human donor. The chain links TRBV5-1 to TRBJ2-5, with D possibly matching TRBD2 (6 bases). The CDR3 spells CASRPGRETQYF. As DNA, the CDR3 is TGCGCCAGCAGGCCAGGGAGGGAGACCCAGTACTTC.